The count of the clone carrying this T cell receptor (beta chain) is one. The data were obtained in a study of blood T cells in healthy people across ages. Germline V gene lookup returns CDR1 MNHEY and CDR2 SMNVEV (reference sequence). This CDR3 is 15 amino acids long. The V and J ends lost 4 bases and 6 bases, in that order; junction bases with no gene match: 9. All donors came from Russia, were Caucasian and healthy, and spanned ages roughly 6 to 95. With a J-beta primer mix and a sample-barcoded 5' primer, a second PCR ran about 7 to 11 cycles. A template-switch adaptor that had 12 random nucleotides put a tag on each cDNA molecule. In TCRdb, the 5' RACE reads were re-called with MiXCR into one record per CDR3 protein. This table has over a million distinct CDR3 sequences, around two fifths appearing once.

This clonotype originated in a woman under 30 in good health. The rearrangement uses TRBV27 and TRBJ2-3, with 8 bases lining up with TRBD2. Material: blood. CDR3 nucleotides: TGTGCCAGCAGTTCCGGGGGAGCGGGAGAGGATACGCAGTATTTT. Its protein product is CASSSGGAGEDTQYF.